The present TCR beta chain was sequenced within a study of T-cell reconstitution after alpha-beta-depleted transplantation in children. Unique molecular identifiers were incorporated during preparation of the TCRbeta library. Each CDR3 protein gets one entry after TCRdb re-called the PCR reads with MiXCR. The sample consists of 200,000 to 250,000 distinct CDR3 sequences, 12% of them appearing once. J gave up 3 bases and V 0 bases, and 5 bases lay outside the gene matches. The germline gives CDR1 DFQATT, CDR2 SNEGSKA (reference sequence). The CDR3 totals 15 residues. This clonotype was recorded many times.

This clonotype originated in a human donor who donated a stem cell graft to a child with acute lymphoblastic leukemia. Material: PBMCs from the stem cell graft donor, obtained from the stem cell graft. The genes are TRBV20-1 and TRBJ2-3; 8 bases match TRBD2. The CDR3 sequence is CSARDISGSTDTQYF. CDR3 sequence (DNA): TGCAGTGCTAGAGATATCAGCGGGAGTACAGATACGCAGTATTTT.